These 24 T cell receptor beta chains came from one sample sequenced in a study of patients and donors after allogeneic stem cell transplantation. TCRdb used MiXCR to reprocess the RT-PCR reads, holding one entry per CDR3 protein. The table includes roughly 940,000 distinct CDR3 sequences, approximately 19% detected once. Sequenced: blood, either unsorted or a sorted T cell fraction (not recorded which). These receptors were taken from a human donor who was either an allogeneic HSCT recipient or a stem cell or donor lymphocyte infusion donor (not recorded which). It is not recorded whose cells these are; they may come from a transplant donor.

The sample holds a few counts of this clonotype. The rearrangement uses TRBV29-1 and TRBJ2-3; 8 bases match TRBD2. The CDR3 spans 15 residues. Germline V gene sequence: CDR1 SQVTM, CDR2 ANQGSEA. The ends lost 7 bases at V and 0 bases at J; junction bases unmatched: 9. In DNA form, the CDR3 reads TGCAGCGCCCAAAAACTAGCGGAGAGCACAGATACGCAGTATTTT. The encoded protein is CSAQKLAESTDTQYF.

This clonotype was counted at least ten times. The chain joins TRBV20-1 to TRBJ2-1; a possible D gene is TRBD2 (7 bases). Germline V gene data show CDR1 as DFQATT and CDR2 as SNEGSKA (reference sequence). This CDR3 is built from 12 residues. CDR3 sequence: CRGGRSYNEQFF. The CDR3 DNA is TGCAGGGGGGGGCGCTCCTACAATGAGCAGTTCTTC.

This clonotype was picked up many times. This chain uses TRBV15 with TRBJ1-1, with 7 bases fitting TRBD1. This CDR3 contains 13 residues. V lost 6 bases to trimming and J lost 2 bases; unmatched junction nucleotides: 3. Germline V lookup: CDR1 LNHNV, CDR2 YYDKDF (reference sequence). The CDR3 DNA reads TGTGCCACCAGGACAGGGCCCAACACTGAAGCTTTCTTT. Translated, it gives CATRTGPNTEAFF.

In its sample, this clonotype was seen many times. The rearrangement joins TRBV7-2 to TRBJ2-3; TRBD2 matches 8 bases. The V gene end was trimmed by 3 bases and the J gene end by 4 bases; junction bases not matched to a gene: 6. This CDR3 comprises 15 residues. Germline values: CDR1 SGHTA, CDR2 FQGNSA. The CDR3, as DNA: TGTGCCAGCAGCTTCGGAAGCGGGAGCTCAGATACGCAGTATTTT. Its protein is CASSFGSGSSDTQYF. The full variable domain, with the rest looked up from reference TRBV7-2 and TRBJ2-3, is GAGVSQSPSNKVTEKGKDVELRCDPISGHTALYWYRQSLGQGLEFLIYFQGNSAPDKSGLPSDRFSAERTGGSVSTLTIQRTQQEDSAVYLCASSFGSGSSDTQYFGPGTRLTVL.

At least ten counts were recorded for this clonotype. This chain joins TRBV11-3 and TRBJ1-1, with 8 bases fitting TRBD1. The CDR3 is 14 residues long. Looked up from germline, CDR1 is SGHNT and CDR2 is YENEEA. After removal of 5 bases from V and 5 bases from J, the junction contained 7 bases not matched to a gene. CDR3 nucleotide sequence: TGTGCCAGCAGCCAGAGACAGGGGAGGACTGAAGCTTTCTTT. This codes for CASSQRQGRTEAFF.

This clonotype has more than one count but fewer than ten. The J gene is TRBJ1-1, the V gene TRBV29-1, with no clear D. V lost 4 bases and J lost 4, with 10 bases in between. CDR1 and CDR2 (germline): SQVTM, ANQGSEA. The CDR3 extends over 12 amino acids. In nucleotides, the CDR3 is TGCAGCGTTGGAAGGATAGGCACTGAAGCTTTCTTT. This sequence encodes CSVGRIGTEAFF. Full variable domain (rest looked up from reference TRBV29-1 and TRBJ1-1): SAVISQKPSRDICQRGTSLTIQCQVDSQVTMMFWYRQQPGQSLTLIATANQGSEATYESGFVIDKFPISRPNLTFSTLTVSNMSPEDSSIYLCSVGRIGTEAFFGQGTRLTVV.

This clonotype was detected a few times. DNA for the CDR3: TGCGCCAGCAGCTTTCTGGGACAGGCTATGGGCAATGAGCAGTTCTTC. This sequence encodes CASSFLGQAMGNEQFF. V is TRBV5-1 and J is TRBJ2-1, with TRBD1 identical over 8 bases. Germline assignment: CDR1 SGHRS and CDR2 YFSETQ. V was clipped by 2 bases and J by 6 bases; unmatched bases: 10. This CDR3 comprises 16 residues.

This chain connects TRBV12-3 or TRBV12-4 to TRBJ2-3, with a possible D match to TRBD1 (5 bases). Between the trimmed V and J ends, which lost 5 bases and 1 base, there was a span of 16 bases. The CDR3 has 16 amino acids. CDR3 region: CASSTPGHGRTDTQYF. DNA of the CDR3: TGTGCCAGCAGTACCCCCGGACACGGCCGCACAGATACGCAGTATTTT.

This clonotype was seen once. V is TRBV20-1 and J is TRBJ2-1, with D perhaps TRBD1 (5 bases). Between the trimmed V and J ends, which lost 5 bases and 8 bases, there was a span of 25 bases. Germline V gene lookup returns CDR1 DFQATT and CDR2 SNEGSKA (reference sequence). CDR3 length: 16 amino acids. The CDR3 spells CSAEKLGVGEWDEQFF. Here the CDR3 DNA reads TGCAGTGCTGAAAAGCTAGGGGTGGGTGAATGGGATGAGCAGTTCTTC.

The genes are TRBV9 and TRBJ2-3; 7 positions agree with TRBD1. With V trimmed by 0 bases and J by 2 bases, 6 bases remained unmatched. The length of the CDR3 is 16 residues. CDR1 SGDLS and CDR2 YYNGEE come from the germline V gene. The CDR3 protein is CASSVERGQYTDTQYF. The CDR3, as DNA: TGTGCCAGCAGCGTAGAGAGGGGACAGTACACAGATACGCAGTATTTT.

The J gene is TRBJ2-3, the V gene TRBV5-1; 7 bases map to TRBD1. Trimming took 5 bases from V and 1 from J; bases not matched to a gene: 4. Germline V gene data show CDR1 as SGHRS and CDR2 as YFSETQ. CDR3 length: 14 residues. The chain's CDR3 is CASRRGTGTDTQYF. CDR3 sequence (DNA): TGCGCCAGCAGGCGTGGGACAGGCACAGATACGCAGTATTTT.

This clonotype has just a few counts. The CDR3 region has the DNA TGTGCCAGCAGCTTGGGGAACCGTCCGAACACTGAAGCTTTCTTT. Residues: CASSLGNRPNTEAFF. The chain links TRBV5-5 to TRBJ1-1, with D unclear. The CDR3 totals 15 residues. CDR1 is SGHKS, CDR2 YYEKEE, per germline (reference sequence). V shed 0 bases and J shed 1 base, with 10 bases lying between them.

In this sample, this clonotype turned up many times. CDR3 residues: CASSTNRGNQPQHF. The CDR3 DNA is TGTGCCAGCAGTACTAACAGGGGGAATCAGCCCCAGCATTTT. The chain carries TRBV6-2 or TRBV6-3 and TRBJ1-5; TRBD1 agrees at 8 bases. The CDR3 covers 14 residues. Germline V gene sequence: CDR1 MNHEY, CDR2 SVGEGT. V trimming: 5 bases; J trimming: 4 bases; junction bases outside the gene matches: 4.

This chain links TRBV12-3 or TRBV12-4 with TRBJ2-5; 14 bases map to TRBD2. V was clipped by 6 bases and J by 5 bases; unmatched bases: 8. The CDR3 consists of 16 residues. The CDR3 spells CASSSGTSGSAETQYF. The CDR3 DNA sequence: TGTGCCAGCAGCTCCGGGACTAGCGGGAGCGCGGAGACCCAGTACTTC.

The gene calls are TRBV20-1 and TRBJ2-5, with 8 bases aligning to TRBD1. V was clipped by 1 base and J by 6 bases; unmatched bases: 1. The CDR3 loop spans 12 amino acids. Looked up from germline, CDR1 is DFQATT and CDR2 is SNEGSKA (reference sequence). CDR3 nucleotide sequence: TGCAGTGCTAGAGTCAGGGGGCAGACCCAGTACTTC. Its protein product is CSARVRGQTQYF.

In this sample, this clonotype turned up many times. The V gene is TRBV29-1, the J gene TRBJ1-1, with D possibly being TRBD1 (6 bases). The CDR3 consists of 13 residues. Germline lookup yields CDR1 SQVTM and CDR2 ANQGSEA. V was trimmed by 8 bases and J by 4 bases, leaving 17 bases between them. For the CDR3, the DNA is TGCAGCTCTAAAACAGGGCCGGGCACTGAAGCTTTCTTT. It translates to CSSKTGPGTEAFF.

This clonotype turned up a few times. The genes are TRBV5-1 and TRBJ1-5; tentative D call: TRBD1 (5 bases). From germline, CDR1 is SGHRS and CDR2 YFSETQ. This CDR3 comprises 15 residues. V lost 1 base and J 1 base, leaving 9 bases between the germline ends. The CDR3 coding sequence is TGCGCCAGCAGCTTGCGGGGGGACAGCAATCAGCCCCAGCATTTT. Residues: CASSLRGDSNQPQHF.

The chain employs TRBV29-1 and TRBJ1-1; D gene uncertain. CDR1 is SQVTM and CDR2 is ANQGSEA in the germline V gene. Trimming cost V 4 bases and J 2 bases, with 17 bases left between them. The length of the CDR3 is 15 residues. The CDR3 loop reads CSVVFSGSTNTEAFF. CDR3 sequence (DNA): TGCAGCGTTGTATTCTCCGGGAGCACAAACACTGAAGCTTTCTTT.

This clonotype occurred a few times. The chain employs TRBV9 and TRBJ2-2; 9 nucleotides line up with TRBD1. The CDR3 runs 18 residues. Germline loops: CDR1 SGDLS, CDR2 YYNGEE. Trimming removed 2 bases from V and 3 bases from J; junction bases left unmatched: 11. The CDR3 bases are TGTGCCAGCAGCGTGGGGGTCGGGGACAGGGCCTACACCGGGGAGCTGTTTTTT. The encoded protein is CASSVGVGDRAYTGELFF.

J is TRBJ1-1 and V is TRBV20-1; D is possibly TRBD1 (6 bases). This CDR3 is built from 14 residues. V lost 3 bases to trimming and J lost 5 bases, with 16 bases between them. The germline V gene encodes CDR1 DFQATT and CDR2 SNEGSKA (reference sequence). The CDR3 DNA is TGCAGTGCTAGGACCAGATCCAGGGGTACTGAAGCTTTCTTT. It is translated as CSARTRSRGTEAFF.

The rearrangement joins TRBV15 to TRBJ2-1; tentatively, D is TRBD2 (5 bases). The CDR3 totals 14 residues. V was cut by 1 base and J by 7 bases, with 11 bases left in between. CDR1 is LNHNV and CDR2 is YYDKDF in the germline V gene (reference sequence). The CDR3 nucleotides read TGTGCCACCAGCAGAGGAGGGATAAGTAATGAGCAGTTCTTC. It specifies CATSRGGISNEQFF.

There are a few counts of this clonotype. V gene TRBV20-1 combines with J gene TRBJ1-2; the D is unclear. There are 11 residues in the CDR3. The germline V gene has CDR1 DFQATT and CDR2 SNEGSKA (reference sequence). V was shortened by 3 bases and J by 7 bases, with 9 bases between the two germline ends. CDR3 in DNA: TGCAGTGCTAGCGGACGGACTGGCTACACCTTC. Residues: CSASGRTGYTF.

This clonotype was counted a few times. The chain carries TRBV24-1 and TRBJ1-5, with D uncertain. Per germline, CDR1 KGHDR and CDR2 SFDVKD. CDR3 length: 13 residues. Deletions cut 2 bases from V and 5 bases from J, with 6 bases between. This CDR3 is CATSDSGHQPQHF. The CDR3, as DNA: TGTGCCACCAGTGATTCCGGGCATCAGCCCCAGCATTTT.

The V and J genes are TRBV12-3 or TRBV12-4 and TRBJ2-3; 7 bases align to TRBD1. This CDR3 spans 12 amino acids. J was trimmed by 7 bases and V by 6 bases; bases with no gene match: 4. In DNA form, the CDR3 reads TGTGCCAGCAGAGACAGGGAGTATACGCAGTATTTT. Protein sequence: CASRDREYTQYF.